This T cell receptor beta chain is from a study of technical replicates of blood from four donors. V was clipped by 9 bases and J by 2 bases, with 8 bases between them. Germline V gene lookup returns CDR1 MNHEY and CDR2 SMNVEV (reference sequence). CDR3 length: 12 amino acids. Repertoires were generated with immunoSEQ multiplex PCR, while TCRdb's copy carries only in-frame clones and drops some. The sample has 60,000 to 95,000 clones; roughly 91% are singletons. The receptor's source is a human donor in good health. Some clones in this sample may be carry-over from other donors' samples. This sequence joins TRBV27 and TRBJ1-5; D not resolved. Material for sequencing was T cells isolated from PBMCs. The CDR3: CARRRGNQPQHF. CDR3 DNA: TGTGCCAGGCGACGGGGCAATCAGCCCCAGCATTTT.